This TCR beta chain was sequenced during a study of PD-1 blockade in classical Hodgkin lymphoma. Overall study findings and caveats: In newly diagnosed patients, baseline TCR diversity was reportedly below that of healthy donors.

The CDR3 is 15 amino acids. Germline V gene sequence: CDR1 MDHEN, CDR2 SYDVKM. Sample time point: cycle 4 day 1 (C4D1), after more than five weeks of nivolumab. All patients relapsed after autologous stem cell transplantation, and brentuximab vedotin exposure varied. Magnetic negative selection of thawed PBMCs was the method by which CD4+ T cells were purified. Sequencing was performed with immunoSEQ multiplex PCR; in TCRdb, only in-frame clones are kept and a portion is missing. The sample carries over 10,000 clones, more than 70% recorded once. About this clone: Its cognate antigen is unknown. One end of the junction is discordant with germline, which a read error may explain.

The sequence was collected from a human donor with classical Hodgkin lymphoma. The chain combines TRBV28 with TRBJ1-5, with a possible D match to TRBD1 (5 bases). This specimen was CD4+ T cells from blood, taken before the fourth cycle of nivolumab. The CDR3 DNA sequence: TGTGCCAGCAATTTACCAGGGTTTCCCGGACAGCCCCAGCATTTT. It translates to CASNLPGFPGQPQHF.